Listed here are 6 T cell receptor delta chains from one sample, sequenced in a study of gammadelta T cells in human blood. With CATT, TCRdb re-called clones from the RT-PCR reads. The data contain approximately 1,000 delta-chain clones, 6.5% of them singletons. The sample comprised non-Vgamma9Vdelta2 gamma-delta T cells from infant blood. These receptors all stem from a human donor.

The chain joins TRDV1 to TRDJ1, with 8 bases fitting TRDD3. With V trimmed by 0 bases and J by 3 bases, 18 bases remained unmatched. Germline CDR1 and CDR2: TSWWSYY and QGS. The CDR3 length is 20 residues. The CDR3 region is CALGELGPTKIDWGSDKLIF. CDR3 DNA sequence: TGTGCTCTTGGGGAACTGGGCCCTACCAAAATTGACTGGGGGTCCGATAAACTCATCTTT.

This clone was recorded a few times. The chain carries TRAV38-2/DV8 and TRDJ1, with TRDD3 matching over 13 bases. The V and J ends lost 0 bases and 4 bases, in that order; junction bases with no gene match: 21. The germline V gene encodes CDR1 TSESDYY and CDR2 QEAYKQQN. There are 22 residues in the CDR3. CDR3 sequence reads: CAYRSAPRTGGYAEGIGDKLIF. In DNA, the CDR3 is TGTGCTTATAGGAGCGCGCCCCGTACTGGGGGATACGCGGAAGGAATTGGCGATAAACTCATCTTT.

This clone was counted only a few times. It is unclear where the CDR3 begins or ends on the DNA, so no DNA is shown, and the CDR3 is as TCRdb lists it. V and J are TRAV29/DV5 and TRDJ1; TRDD3, the D gene given by the table, was not confirmed from the DNA. Counting both end residues, the CDR3 totals 26 amino acids. CDR1 is NSMFDY and CDR2 is ISSIKDK in the germline V gene. CDR3: CSVLLCSKRAPTRGDTRIVAADKLIF.

This clone came up a few times. This sequence is one base from a far larger clone and is likely a read error. This sample includes further DNA sequences coding for the same CDR3. V is TRDV1 and J is TRDJ4; 9 positions match TRDD2. Germline CDR1 reads TSWWSYY; CDR2 reads QGS. The CDR3 extends over 22 amino acids. V lost 4 bases, J lost 0 bases, and 27 bases stayed unmatched. In DNA form, the CDR3 reads TGTGCTCTTGGGGCTCTAGCCTTCCTACGTTGGGAAGCTACTGGGAGGGCCAGACCCCTGATCTTT. Translated, it gives CALGALAFLRWEATGRARPLIF.

This clone is termed large. This sequence joins TRDV1 and TRDJ1; tentatively, D is TRDD3 (6 bases). CDR1 and CDR2 from the germline V gene are TSWWSYY and QGS. The V end was cut by 2 bases, the J end by 0 bases, with 25 bases between. The CDR3 runs 20 residues. In DNA form, the CDR3 reads TGTGCTCTTGGGGAAACGGCCCTACCTATTGGGGGGCAGTACACCGATAAACTCATCTTT. Protein: CALGETALPIGGQYTDKLIF.

Regarding this clone: A single base is all that separates this from a far larger clone, so a read error is likely. This chain connects TRDV1 to TRDJ1; TRDD3 matches at 13 bases. J lost 8 bases, V lost 5 bases, and 23 bases had no gene match. This CDR3 region has 20 residues. CDR1 and CDR2 (germline): TSWWSYY, QGS. CDR3 residues: CALGKNWSPPPLLGDTKLIF. DNA for the CDR3: TGTGCTCTTGGGAAAAACTGGTCGCCCCCGCCCTTACTGGGGGATACGAAACTCATCTTT.